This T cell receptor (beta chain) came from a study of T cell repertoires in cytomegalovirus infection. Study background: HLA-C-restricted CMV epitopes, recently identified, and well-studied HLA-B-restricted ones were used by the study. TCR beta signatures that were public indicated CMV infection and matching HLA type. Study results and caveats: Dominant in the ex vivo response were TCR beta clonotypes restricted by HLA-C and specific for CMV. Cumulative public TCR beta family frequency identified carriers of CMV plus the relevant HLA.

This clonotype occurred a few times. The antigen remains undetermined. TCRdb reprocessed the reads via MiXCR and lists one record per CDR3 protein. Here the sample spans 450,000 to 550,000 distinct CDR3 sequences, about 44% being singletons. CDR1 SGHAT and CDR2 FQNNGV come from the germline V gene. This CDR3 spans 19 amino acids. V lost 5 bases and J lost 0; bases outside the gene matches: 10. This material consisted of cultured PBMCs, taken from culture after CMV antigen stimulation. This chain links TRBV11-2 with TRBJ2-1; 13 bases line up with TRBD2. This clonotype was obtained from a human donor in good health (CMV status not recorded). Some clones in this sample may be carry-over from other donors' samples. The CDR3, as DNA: TGTGCCAGCAGCCCACGGACTAGCGGGAGTTTGCTCTCCTACAATGAGCAGTTCTTC. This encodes CASSPRTSGSLLSYNEQFF.